This T cell receptor (beta chain) appears in the sequencing data of a study of T cell responses to AZD1222 COVID-19 vaccine. Researchers grouped second doses given at about 4 or about 12 weeks into one pool. Comment on this clone: The target antigen is unknown.

Using immunoSEQ multiplex PCR, the repertoire was profiled, and TCRdb retains in-frame clones only, with some absent. The sample consists of approximately 120,000 clones, around 84% of them appearing once. Study results and caveats: Scientists sampled the repertoires only once the peak T cell response had passed. A reported finding is that nearly half of spike-specific TCRs target unmutated variant regions.

This clonotype originated in an adult who received the AZD1222 COVID-19 vaccine. Sequenced material: peripheral blood, taken 28 days after the second AZD1222 dose.

This CDR3 reads CASSQHVTGELFF. Here the CDR3 DNA reads TGTGCCAGCAGCCAACATGTCACCGGGGAGCTGTTTTTT. The J gene is TRBJ2-2, the V gene TRBV4-2; D uncertain. Germline CDR1 reads LGHNA; CDR2 reads YNFKEQ. This CDR3 spans 13 amino acids. V lost 2 bases and J 4 bases, leaving 5 bases between the germline ends.